This passage covers 15 T cell receptor beta chains from one sample sequenced in a study of OX40 agonist ivuxolimab in advanced cancers. Sequencing used immunoSEQ multiplex PCR; TCRdb keeps in-frame clones, though not all of them. The table records over 40,000 clones, 65% to 85% of them present only once. This specimen consisted of CD4+ or CD8+ T cells sorted from blood, obtained in a trial of the OX40 agonist ivuxolimab. The receptors derive from an adult with an advanced solid tumor such as melanoma, head and neck, liver or kidney cancer.

The J gene is TRBJ2-7, the V gene TRBV9; the D is unclear. The CDR3 spans 15 residues. Per germline, CDR1 SGDLS and CDR2 YYNGEE. V was trimmed by 1 base and J by 3 bases, leaving 14 bases between them. This CDR3 is CASSVRSGNFYEQYF. The CDR3 DNA is TGTGCCAGCAGCGTACGGTCTGGGAATTTCTACGAGCAGTACTTC.

The chain is built from TRBV5-8 and TRBJ1-1; the match to TRBD1 covers 8 bases. V lost 4 bases, J lost 6 bases, and 8 bases stayed unmatched. The CDR3 spans 14 residues. The germline CDR1 and CDR2 sequences are SGHTS and YDEGEE. CDR3 sequence (DNA): TGTGCCAGCAGCCCGCCGGACAGGGAGTCTGAAGCTTTCTTT. Its protein product is CASSPPDRESEAFF.

This rearrangement joins TRBV7-9 to TRBJ2-7; the match to TRBD2 covers 8 bases. The CDR3 runs to 12 residues. V lost 5 bases, J lost 9 bases, and 6 bases stayed unmatched. CDR1 is SEHNR, CDR2 FQNEAQ, per germline (reference sequence). The CDR3 DNA follows: TGTGCCAGCAGCGTAGACAGCGGGGGGCAGTACTTC. Protein product: CASSVDSGGQYF.

CDR3 nucleotide sequence: TGTGCCAGCAGGGCCAACACTGAAGCTTTCTTT. Amino acids: CASRANTEAFF. This chain joins TRBV6-1 and TRBJ1-1; no firm D call. The CDR3 runs to 11 residues. Germline V lookup: CDR1 MNHNS, CDR2 SASEGT. V gave up 6 bases and J gave up 2 bases, with 4 bases separating them.

The rearrangement uses TRBV7-2 and TRBJ2-3; D gene unclear. The CDR3 has 13 residues. Trimming left V 4 bases short and J 5 bases short, with 10 bases between. CDR1 and CDR2 (germline): SGHTA, FQGNSA. CDR3 sequence: CASSSASGDTQYF. The CDR3 bases are TGTGCCAGCAGCTCCGCTTCCGGAGATACGCAGTATTTT. Together with reference TRBV7-2 and TRBJ2-3, the CDR3 gives the full variable domain: GAGVSQSPSNKVTEKGKDVELRCDPISGHTALYWYRQSLGQGLEFLIYFQGNSAPDKSGLPSDRFSAERTGGSVSTLTIQRTQQEDSAVYLCASSSASGDTQYFGPGTRLTVL.

The chain links TRBV7-2 to TRBJ2-3; no firm D call. Germline V gene sequence: CDR1 SGHTA, CDR2 FQGNSA. V shed 5 bases and J shed 5 bases, with 14 bases lying between them. The CDR3 length is 14 residues. The CDR3 DNA sequence: TGTGCCAGCAGCGATAGGCTGGGTCAAGATACGCAGTATTTT. This gives the protein CASSDRLGQDTQYF.

The sample holds a few counts of this clone. V gene TRBV2 combines with J gene TRBJ1-5, with a weak D call TRBD1 (5 bases). V was cut by 4 bases and J by 7 bases, with 14 bases left in between. In germline, CDR1 is SNHLY, CDR2 FYNNEI. The CDR3 loop spans 14 amino acids. The CDR3 protein is CASSGLGVGQPQHF. CDR3 DNA: TGTGCCAGCAGTGGTCTAGGGGTTGGGCAGCCCCAGCATTTT.

The chain has TRBV27 and TRBJ1-2; D not resolved. The CDR3 spans 15 residues. Germline V gene data show CDR1 as MNHEY and CDR2 as SMNVEV (reference sequence). V lost 2 bases and J lost 0, with 10 bases in between. The CDR3 coding sequence is TGTGCCAGCAGTTTAGGAGCAGAAACTAACTATGGCTACACCTTC. This translates into CASSLGAETNYGYTF.

V is TRBV5-4 and J is TRBJ2-1; maybe TRBD2 (6 bases). The germline V gene encodes CDR1 SGHNT and CDR2 YYREEE (reference sequence). The V and J ends lost 4 bases and 4 bases respectively, with 18 bases between them. CDR3 size: 16 residues. The CDR3 sequence: CASSAFGGTGYNEQFF. In DNA form, the CDR3 reads TGTGCCAGCAGCGCTTTCGGCGGGACGGGATACAATGAGCAGTTCTTC.

A few counts support this clone. This chain links TRBV27 with TRBJ2-6; 9 bases map to TRBD1. The J segment lost 1 base and the V segment lost 6 bases, leaving 7 bases of the junction unmatched. The CDR3 totals 17 residues. Germline CDR1 and CDR2: MNHEY and SMNVEV (reference sequence). The CDR3 nucleotides are TGTGCCAGCAGCCAGGACAGGGGACAGTCTGGGGCCAACGTCCTGACTTTC. It encodes CASSQDRGQSGANVLTF. Complete variable domain (other parts from reference TRBV27 and TRBJ2-6): EAQVTQNPRYLITVTGKKLTVTCSQNMNHEYMSWYRQDPGLGLRQIYYSMNVEVTDKGDVPEGYKVSRKEKRNFPLILESPSPNQTSLYFCASSQDRGQSGANVLTFGAGSRLTVL.

This clone has only one observation. The chain couples TRBV19 to TRBJ1-1; D perhaps matches TRBD1 (6 bases). The CDR3 sequence is 15 residues long. Between the trimmed V and J ends, which lost 7 bases and 1 base, there was a span of 16 bases. Germline assignment: CDR1 LNHDA and CDR2 SQIVND (reference sequence). CDR3: CASTKSETGNTEAFF. CDR3 DNA: TGTGCCAGTACCAAATCCGAGACAGGGAACACTGAAGCTTTCTTT.

J is TRBJ1-1 and V is TRBV27, with D unresolved. CDR1 is MNHEY, CDR2 SMNVEV, per germline (reference sequence). The V end lost 5 bases, the J end lost 7 bases, and 14 bases lay between the germline ends. The CDR3 covers 13 residues. The CDR3 DNA sequence: TGTGCCAGCAGTCTTTGGAAAGAGAGTGAAGCTTTCTTT. Translating it yields CASSLWKESEAFF.

The chain links TRBV19 to TRBJ2-1, with 8 positions matching TRBD2. The ends lost 2 bases at V and 8 bases at J; junction bases unmatched: 5. This CDR3 spans 14 amino acids. Per the germline V gene, CDR1 is LNHDA and CDR2 is SQIVND (reference sequence). The CDR3, as DNA: TGTGCCAGTAGTATATTTGCGGGAGGTCATGAGCAGTTCTTC. It yields the protein CASSIFAGGHEQFF.

The chain is built from TRBV6-1 and TRBJ2-1, with 10 bases fitting TRBD1. Germline loops: CDR1 MNHNS, CDR2 SASEGT. V shed 6 bases, J shed 2 bases, and the junction held 4 bases outside the gene matches. The CDR3 spans 15 residues. Written as DNA, the CDR3 is TGTGCCAGCAGAAGACAGGGGGCAGCCTACAATGAGCAGTTCTTC. Amino acid sequence: CASRRQGAAYNEQFF.

This clone was seen once. The chain links TRBV10-1 to TRBJ1-1; D is perhaps TRBD1 (6 bases). Deletions cut 2 bases from V and 4 bases from J, with 14 bases between. The germline V gene encodes CDR1 WNHNN and CDR2 SYGVQD (reference sequence). The CDR3 spans 15 residues. The CDR3 reads CASSETGILATEAFF. CDR3 sequence (DNA): TGCGCCAGCAGTGAGACAGGGATCCTTGCCACTGAAGCTTTCTTT.